The clone carrying this T cell receptor beta chain was seen many times. With V trimmed by 3 bases and J by 3 bases, 0 bases remained unmatched. This CDR3 has 14 amino acids. The V gene's germline CDR1 is MRHNA and CDR2 SNTAGT. Study processing details: Estimation of nucleated cell counts was performed using reference gene primer amplification. Data came from immunoSEQ multiplex PCR; TCRdb stores just in-frame clones and leaves some out. The V and J calls and the clone size are those of that table, but D and trimming were determined from the DNA. This table has 190,000 or so clones, 75% to 90% appearing once. The record originates from a study of blood T cell repertoires in COVID-19. As for the study in general: PBMCs, B-cell-depleted T cells, or T cells were the source of the cDNA or gDNA that made up the material.

Participants were aged about 18 to 89 years from around 24 US areas. The sequencing sample was made of PBMCs or T cells enriched from blood (not recorded which). This TCR was sampled from a middle-aged man who had recovered from COVID-19. The chain uses TRBV6-4 and TRBJ2-2, with 8 bases matching TRBD1. The CDR3 sequence: CASSEDRDTGELFF. The CDR3 DNA follows: TGTGCCAGCAGTGAGGACAGGGACACCGGGGAGCTGTTTTTT.